One and the same sample provided the 24 T cell receptor beta chains below, sequenced in a study of metastatic and nonmetastatic thyroid tumors. Among the patients, none had received any treatment before thyroid surgery. MiXCR re-clonotyped the PCR reads for TCRdb. The sample shows around 19,000 clones, around 16% of them seen only once. Sequenced sample: tumor tissue. These receptors were taken from a female donor with papillary thyroid cancer or a benign thyroid nodule (not recorded which). Some clones in this sample may be carry-over from other donors' samples.

This clone was detected ten times or more. This may be a read error: a much more frequent sequence differs by one nucleotide. The V and J genes are TRBV27 and TRBJ2-4; D is perhaps TRBD1 or TRBD2 (6 bases each). CDR1 and CDR2 from the germline V gene are MNHEY and SMNVEV (reference sequence). The CDR3 spans 13 residues. CDR3 nucleotide sequence: TGTGCCAGCAGCCCGGGGGCGGAAAACATTCGGTACTTC. Translating gives CASSPGAENIRYF.

In its sample, this clone was seen many times. The identical CDR3 is also encoded by other nucleotide sequences in the sample. The rearrangement links TRBV11-3 to TRBJ2-2; perhaps TRBD1 as D (5 bases). This CDR3 has 14 residues. V was trimmed by 5 bases and J by 5 bases, leaving 12 bases between them. The V gene's germline CDR1 is SGHNT and CDR2 YENEEA. This CDR3 is CASSLVRDTGELFF. The CDR3 region has the DNA TGTGCCAGCAGCCTTGTCAGGGATACCGGGGAGCTGTTTTTT. The variable domain in full, completed from reference TRBV11-3 and TRBJ2-2, reads EAGVVQSPRYKIIEKKQPVAFWCNPISGHNTLYWYLQNLGQGPELLIRYENEEAVDDSQLPKDRFSAERLKGVDSTLKIQPAELGDSAVYLCASSLVRDTGELFFGEGSRLTVL.

The chain uses TRBV3-1 and TRBJ2-5, with 7 nucleotides matching TRBD1. The V and J ends lost 1 base and 2 bases, in that order; junction bases with no gene match: 7. Per the germline V gene, CDR1 is LGHDT and CDR2 is YNNKEL (reference sequence). The CDR3 totals 16 residues. CDR3 DNA: TGTGCCAGCAGCCAAGCCCTACAGGGGATTCAAGAGACCCAGTACTTC. Encoded protein: CASSQALQGIQETQYF.

The chain has TRBV18 and TRBJ1-3; 9 bases align to TRBD1. CDR1 is KGHSH and CDR2 is LQKENI in the germline V gene. CDR3 length equals 17 residues. In nucleotides, the CDR3 is TGTGTTAGCTCACCCCTGGGACAGGGAAACTCTGGAAACACCATATATTTT. This sequence encodes CVSSPLGQGNSGNTIYF.

There are many counts of this clone. The V gene is TRBV20-1, the J gene TRBJ2-1; 14 positions agree with TRBD2. V shed 6 bases and J 3 bases; nucleotides not matched to a gene: 4. The length of the CDR3 is 15 residues. Germline CDR1 reads DFQATT; CDR2 reads SNEGSKA (reference sequence). The CDR3 DNA follows: TGCAGTGCAACCGGGACTAGCGGGAGCTACAATGAGCAGTTCTTC. Translating gives CSATGTSGSYNEQFF.

This clone is labeled as medium-sized. V is TRBV2 and J is TRBJ1-1, with TRBD1 matching 9 bases. Germline V lookup: CDR1 SNHLY, CDR2 FYNNEI. The CDR3 runs 15 residues. Trimming at V came to 4 bases and at J to 6 bases, leaving 9 bases not matched to a gene. The CDR3 nucleotides are TGTGCCAGCAGTGTGGACAGGGGAAGGGTTCCTGAAGCTTTCTTT. It specifies CASSVDRGRVPEAFF.

This clone has at least ten counts. This rearrangement joins TRBV18 to TRBJ2-3; the D is unclear. The CDR3 contains 17 residues. Germline assignment: CDR1 KGHSH and CDR2 LQKENI. V shed 1 base and J shed 0 bases, with 14 bases lying between them. The CDR3 spells CASSPLERTQSTDTQYF. The CDR3 DNA sequence: TGTGCCAGCTCACCACTAGAACGAACCCAGAGCACAGATACGCAGTATTTT.

As to this clone: With a much larger clone just one base away, this may be a read error. This rearrangement joins TRBV24-1 to TRBJ2-3; 8 nucleotides line up with TRBD2. Germline V gene lookup returns CDR1 KGHDR and CDR2 SFDVKD. With V trimmed by 4 bases and J by 4 bases, 6 bases remained unmatched. This CDR3 contains 15 residues. The CDR3 DNA sequence: TGTGCCACCAGTGAGGTAGCGGGGTCCCCAGATACGCAGTATTTT. It is translated as CATSEVAGSPDTQYF.

The rearrangement joins TRBV12-3 or TRBV12-4 to TRBJ1-2, with D possibly matching TRBD1 (5 bases). The V end lost 6 bases, the J end lost 6 bases, and 14 bases lay between the germline ends. CDR3 length: 13 residues. CDR3 DNA sequence: TGTGCCAGCAGCCCGACTGGGGGGGATGGCTACACCTTC. It is translated as CASSPTGGDGYTF.

By proportion, this clone is medium-sized. The V and J genes are TRBV19 and TRBJ2-2; tentative D call: TRBD1 (5 bases). The CDR3 runs to 13 residues. Trimming removed 5 bases at V and 6 bases at J, with 10 bases between. Germline loops: CDR1 LNHDA, CDR2 SQIVND (reference sequence). The CDR3, as DNA: TGTGCCAGTAGTTCTCAGGGCGCCGGGGAGCTGTTTTTT. Its protein product is CASSSQGAGELFF.

This clone was recorded many times. The rearrangement uses TRBV12-3 or TRBV12-4 and TRBJ1-5; no definite D call. V lost 2 bases and J 4 bases, leaving 6 bases between the germline ends. The CDR3 runs to 13 residues. CDR3 sequence reads: CASSLNRNQPQHF. The DNA of the CDR3 is TGTGCCAGCAGTTTAAACCGGAATCAGCCCCAGCATTTT.

The chain carries TRBV9 and TRBJ1-3; possibly TRBD1 for D (5 bases). Trimming shortened V by 0 bases and J by 4 bases, and 11 bases separated the two germline ends. Germline lookup yields CDR1 SGDLS and CDR2 YYNGEE. The CDR3 extends over 15 amino acids. CDR3 DNA: TGTGCCAGCAGCGTAGAGGCAGGGAACGGAAACACCATATATTTT. Translation: CASSVEAGNGNTIYF.

This clone was picked up many times. The CDR3 spells CASSRPEGVGEQYF. The CDR3 DNA follows: TGTGCCAGCAGCCGCCCTGAGGGGGTGGGTGAGCAGTACTTC. This chain connects TRBV7-9 to TRBJ2-7, with D perhaps matching TRBD1 (6 bases). There are 14 residues in the CDR3. Germline V gene sequence: CDR1 SEHNR, CDR2 FQNEAQ (reference sequence). Trimming removed 5 bases at V and 7 bases at J, with 18 bases between. Together with reference TRBV7-9 and TRBJ2-7, the CDR3 gives the full variable domain: DTGVSQNPRHKITKRGQNVTFRCDPISEHNRLYWYRQTLGQGPEFLTYFQNEAQLEKSRLLSDRFSAERPKGSFSTLEIQRTEQGDSAMYLCASSRPEGVGEQYFGPGTRLTVT.

This clone was seen repeatedly, ten times or more. A much more abundant neighbour one base away suggests this may be a read error. This sequence joins TRBV27 and TRBJ2-7, with D tentatively TRBD2 (7 bases). CDR1 and CDR2 from the germline V gene are MNHEY and SMNVEV (reference sequence). This CDR3 is built from 14 residues. Here the CDR3 DNA reads TGTGCCGGCAGTTTAGGGGGGGGGACGGGGGAGCAGTACTTC. This codes for CAGSLGGGTGEQYF.

A word on this clone: Compared with germline, one end of the junction differs, possibly owing to a read error. The chain is built from TRBV30 and TRBJ2-3; D unclear. The CDR3 is 15 residues long. Germline V gene lookup returns CDR1 GTSNPN and CDR2 SVGIG (reference sequence). Here the CDR3 reads CAWSVMSRRRDTQYF. Here the CDR3 DNA reads TGCGCCTGGAGTGTTATGAGTCGGCGGAGAGATACGCAGTATTTT.

This clone was recorded many times. The chain carries TRBV29-1 and TRBJ2-7; a weak D match, TRBD2 (7 bases). The CDR3 contains 12 residues. Trimming removed 6 bases at V and 6 bases at J, with 15 bases between. Germline-derived CDR1 and CDR2 are SQVTM and ANQGSEA. The CDR3 coding sequence is TGCAGCGTGGAGGGGGAGGGCCCCGAGCAGTACTTC. The encoded protein is CSVEGEGPEQYF.

A note on this clone: A much larger clone lies one base from this, so it may be a read error. Other DNA sequences in this sample translate to the same CDR3. The chain uses TRBV19 and TRBJ1-1, with no clear D. The CDR3 has 15 residues. Germline lookup yields CDR1 LNHDA and CDR2 SQIVND (reference sequence). The CDR3 region is CASSPPDARNTEAFF. The CDR3, as DNA: TGTGCCAGTAGTCCACCGGATGCGCGAAACACTGAAGCTTTCTTC.

The table lists this clone with a few counts. One end of the junction varies from germline; a read error may be responsible. The chain is built from TRBV28 and TRBJ1-4; 7 nucleotides agree with TRBD1. The CDR3 loop spans 14 amino acids. Germline lookup yields CDR1 MDHEN and CDR2 SYDVKM. The CDR3 protein is CANSLTGEDEKLFF. The CDR3 nucleotides read TGTGCCAACAGTCTCACAGGGGAGGATGAAAAACTGTTCTTT.

In its sample, this clone is medium-sized. The J gene is TRBJ2-1, the V gene TRBV7-8, with a possible D match to TRBD1 (5 bases). CDR1 SGHVS and CDR2 FQNEAQ come from the germline V gene. V gave up 2 bases and J gave up 3 bases, with 8 bases separating them. CDR3 length: 14 amino acids. This CDR3 is CASSLPGFYNEQFF. The CDR3 DNA sequence: TGTGCCAGCAGCTTACCAGGGTTCTACAATGAGCAGTTCTTC.

V is TRBV24-1 and J is TRBJ1-2; 7 bases are a match to TRBD1. V was pared by 3 bases and J by 7 bases, with 7 bases of the junction left unmatched. Germline V CDR1 and CDR2: KGHDR, SFDVKD. This CDR3 spans 14 amino acids. The CDR3 reads CATSDPGGITGYTF. The DNA of the CDR3 is TGTGCCACCAGTGATCCAGGGGGAATAACTGGCTACACCTTC.

Many counts were recorded for this clone. The V and J genes are TRBV9 and TRBJ2-7; the D gene could be TRBD1 or TRBD2 (6 bases each). Germline CDR1 is SGDLS and CDR2 is YYNGEE. This CDR3 comprises 17 residues. V was pared by 0 bases and J by 7 bases, with 23 bases between. The CDR3 DNA sequence: TGTGCCAGCAGCGTAGGACCGTGGGGGGCTTCCTACGAAGAGCAGTACTTC. Translation: CASSVGPWGASYEEQYF.

At least ten counts were recorded for this clone. This chain joins TRBV10-3 and TRBJ1-1, with 10 bases fitting TRBD1. J lost 4 bases, V lost 7 bases, and 6 bases had no gene match. CDR1 ENHRY and CDR2 SYGVKD come from the germline V gene. The length of the CDR3 is 14 residues. The CDR3 nucleotides are TGTGCCATCAAAACCGGGGACAGGGGCACTGAAGCTTTCTTT. Protein product: CAIKTGDRGTEAFF.

This clone was detected many times. This chain joins TRBV3-1 and TRBJ1-4; D remains ambiguous. The CDR3 has 12 residues. Trimming took 1 base from V and 8 from J, leaving 5 bases between them. Per germline, CDR1 LGHDT and CDR2 YNNKEL (reference sequence). For the CDR3, the DNA is TGTGCCAGCAGCCAAGTAGAAGAAAAACTGTTTTTT. Its protein product is CASSQVEEKLFF.

This clone was counted ten times or more. A much larger clone lies a single base off, so this may be a read error. The chain has TRBV30 and TRBJ2-7; a weak D match, TRBD1 (5 bases). This CDR3 is 14 amino acids long. CDR1 and CDR2 from the germline V gene are GTSNPN and SVGIG (reference sequence). The CDR3 sequence is CAWNRMPRAYGQYF. The CDR3 DNA follows: TGTGCCTGGAATAGAATGCCCAGGGCCTACGGGCAGTACTTC.